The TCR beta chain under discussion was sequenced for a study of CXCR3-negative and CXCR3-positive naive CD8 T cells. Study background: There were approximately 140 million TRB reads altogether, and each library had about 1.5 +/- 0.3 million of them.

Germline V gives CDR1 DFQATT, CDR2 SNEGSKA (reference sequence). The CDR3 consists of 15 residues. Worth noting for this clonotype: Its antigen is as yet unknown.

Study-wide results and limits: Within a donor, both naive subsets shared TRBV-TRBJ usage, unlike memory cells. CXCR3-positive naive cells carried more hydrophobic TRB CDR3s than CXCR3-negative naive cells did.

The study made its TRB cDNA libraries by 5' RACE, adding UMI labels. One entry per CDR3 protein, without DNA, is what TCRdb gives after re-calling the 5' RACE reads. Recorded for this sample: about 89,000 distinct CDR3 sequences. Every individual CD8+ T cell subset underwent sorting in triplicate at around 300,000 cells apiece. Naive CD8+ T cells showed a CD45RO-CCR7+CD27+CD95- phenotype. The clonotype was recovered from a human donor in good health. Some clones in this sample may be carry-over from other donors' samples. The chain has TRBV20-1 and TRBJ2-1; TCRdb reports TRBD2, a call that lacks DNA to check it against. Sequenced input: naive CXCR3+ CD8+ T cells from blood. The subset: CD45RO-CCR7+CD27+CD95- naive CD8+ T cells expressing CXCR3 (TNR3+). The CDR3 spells CSARLGEADYNEQFF.